This T cell receptor (beta chain) was retrieved from a study of graft-versus-host responses after intestinal transplantation. At the level of the study: The recipients all started with anti-thymocyte globulin induction and then took tacrolimus and steroids for 2 to 4 years.

A remark on this clone: Antigen: not known.

The data were produced by immunoSEQ multiplex PCR, yet TCRdb's version contains in-frame clones alone and is incomplete. The data show more than 100,000 clones, roughly 96% seen once. V was cut by 3 bases and J by 1 base, with 13 bases left in between. The CDR3 sequence is 15 residues long. Germline V lookup: CDR1 ENHRY, CDR2 SYGVKD. Broader study findings: Individuals carrying graft-donor T cell macrochimerism showed high graft-versus-host to host-versus-graft clonal ratios in allografts.

This sequence joins TRBV10-3 and TRBJ2-7, with D tentatively TRBD2 (5 bases). The clonotype comes from a human donor who received an intestinal transplant. The material sequenced was unstimulated CD8+ T cells sorted from spleen or lymph node cells, taken before intestinal transplant. CDR3 in DNA: TGTGCCATCAGTGAAGGAGGACGGCTGTCCTACGAGCAGTACTTC. Encoded protein: CAISEGGRLSYEQYF.